The T cell receptor (beta chain) described here comes from a study of identical twins. Overall study findings and caveats: Researchers reported excess low generation probability among twin-shared out-of-frame alpha sequences.

Per germline, CDR1 KGHDR and CDR2 SFDVKD. Trimming removed 1 base from V and 5 bases from J, with 4 bases in between. The CDR3 is made up of 13 amino acids. TCRdb called the 5' RACE reads again in MiXCR, with one record for every CDR3 protein. Of some 440,000 distinct CDR3 sequences in the sample, 20% to 25% are singletons; the top ten hold 2.9%. Worth noting for this clonotype: Its antigen is undetermined.

These data were likewise used in another study, on T cells expressing NK-cell markers. From that second work: Most of the eight sequenced donors tested HCMV-seropositive; one tested seronegative. Whether expanded NKG2C-expressing T cell clones recognize HCMV is unknown.

V usage is TRBV24-1 and J usage is TRBJ2-2; D uncertain. This receptor was obtained from a woman younger than 30 in good health. Material for sequencing was CD4+ T cells sorted from blood. The CDR3 sequence is CATSDFGTGELFF. The CDR3 DNA follows: TGTGCCACCAGTGATTTTGGTACCGGGGAGCTGTTTTTT.